One and the same sample provided the 24 T cell receptor beta chains below, sequenced in a study of cytomegalovirus exposure and HLA in healthy donors. Some clones are missing from TCRdb's copy, which holds only in-frame ones; the method was immunoSEQ multiplex PCR. This sample carries 200,000 to 300,000 clones, around 90% of them seen once, and the ten largest clones take approximately 3.1%. Sequencing used PBMCs. Receptor source: a woman aged 25 to 45 in good health and CMV-seronegative.

The rearrangement uses TRBV15 and TRBJ2-1, with 7 bases aligning to TRBD1. The junction had 3 bases not matched to a gene; V was cut back by 5 bases and J by 2 bases. CDR3 length: 14 amino acids. Germline assignment: CDR1 LNHNV and CDR2 YYDKDF (reference sequence). The DNA of the CDR3 is TGTGCCACCAGCCGAGGGACAGCCTACAATGAGCAGTTCTTC. Translation: CATSRGTAYNEQFF. The full variable domain, completed using reference TRBV15 and TRBJ2-1, is DAMVIQNPRYQVTQFGKPVTLSCSQTLNHNVMYWYQQKSSQAPKLLFHYYDKDFNNEADTPDNFQSRRPNTSFCFLDIRSPGLGDTAMYLCATSRGTAYNEQFFGPGTRLTVL.

This chain connects TRBV5-6 to TRBJ2-2, with TRBD2 matching over 10 bases. The CDR3 length is 16 residues. Germline V gene lookup returns CDR1 SGHDT and CDR2 YYEEEE. After removal of 4 bases from V and 3 bases from J, the junction contained 6 bases not matched to a gene. This CDR3 reads CASSLPGLADTGELFF. CDR3 DNA: TGTGCCAGCAGCCTGCCTGGACTAGCGGACACCGGGGAGCTGTTTTTT.

The V call is TRBV4-3, the J call TRBJ2-5; TRBD1 might be the D (6 bases). The V end was cut by 3 bases, the J end by 5 bases, with 10 bases between. Per germline, CDR1 LGHNA and CDR2 YSLEER. The CDR3 contains 13 residues. CDR3 nucleotides: TGCGCCAGCAGCCAGGACAGTGAGGAGACCCAGTACTTC. Protein: CASSQDSEETQYF.

This chain uses TRBV6-6 with TRBJ2-7; TRBD2 aligns across 12 bases. Germline CDR1 and CDR2: MNHNY and SVGAGI (reference sequence). With V trimmed by 5 bases and J by 3 bases, 5 bases remained unmatched. The CDR3 is 15 amino acids. DNA of the CDR3: TGTGCCAGCAGTCCTAGCGGGAGGGGCATCTACGAGCAGTACTTC. It translates to CASSPSGRGIYEQYF.

The chain recombines TRBV11-2 with TRBJ1-2; perhaps TRBD1 as D (6 bases). The CDR3 spans 15 residues. CDR1 and CDR2 from the germline V gene are SGHAT and FQNNGV. Between the trimmed V and J ends, which lost 1 base and 4 bases, there was a span of 13 bases. CDR3 residues: CASSLGQGLGYGYTF. The CDR3 bases are TGTGCCAGCAGCTTAGGGCAGGGGCTGGGCTATGGCTACACCTTC.

The V gene is TRBV5-5, the J gene TRBJ2-1; 8 bases line up with TRBD2. V trimming: 1 base; J trimming: 7 bases; junction bases outside the gene matches: 7. Germline loops: CDR1 SGHKS, CDR2 YYEKEE (reference sequence). The CDR3 contains 15 residues. The CDR3 nucleotides are TGTGCCAGCAGCTTGCACCCGGGAGGGGGGAATGAGCAGTTCTTC. Its translation: CASSLHPGGGNEQFF.

This clone was counted only a few times. V is TRBV10-3 and J is TRBJ2-7, with TRBD2 identical over 8 bases. The CDR3 length is 13 residues. The junction had 5 bases not matched to a gene; V was cut back by 8 bases and J by 2 bases. Per germline, CDR1 ENHRY and CDR2 SYGVKD. The CDR3 reads CAIGLAGPYEQYF. For the CDR3, the DNA is TGTGCCATCGGGCTAGCGGGTCCCTACGAGCAGTACTTC.

The rearrangement joins TRBV7-7 to TRBJ2-3; the D is unclear. The V end was cut by 5 bases, the J end by 0 bases, with 15 bases between. Germline lookup yields CDR1 SSHAT and CDR2 FNYEAQ (reference sequence). This CDR3 is built from 16 residues. DNA for the CDR3: TGTGCCAGCAGCCTTTACCCAGCAACTAGCACAGATACGCAGTATTTT. Encoded protein: CASSLYPATSTDTQYF.

The chain uses TRBV4-1 and TRBJ2-7; 8 positions match TRBD2. The CDR3 is made up of 14 amino acids. J was trimmed by 4 bases and V by 2 bases; bases with no gene match: 4. CDR1 MGHRA and CDR2 YSYEKL come from the germline V gene. The CDR3 nucleotides read TGCGCCAGCAGCCAACCTCGGGGGGGTTACGAGCAGTACTTC. Amino acids: CASSQPRGGYEQYF.

The rearrangement joins TRBV5-4 to TRBJ1-4, with 9 bases that match TRBD1. Unmatched junction bases numbered 9, after V lost 3 bases and J lost 6 bases. The CDR3 runs to 16 residues. The germline V gene has CDR1 SGHNT and CDR2 YYREEE (reference sequence). The DNA for the CDR3 is TGTGCCAGCAGCTCCTGGGACAGGGCAGAGGATGAAAAACTGTTTTTT. Translating gives CASSSWDRAEDEKLFF.

This rearrangement joins TRBV28 to TRBJ2-1; D is possibly TRBD2 (6 bases). The germline CDR1 and CDR2 sequences are MDHEN and SYDVKM. There are 16 residues in the CDR3. V lost 5 bases and J lost 4, with 18 bases in between. The DNA of the CDR3 is TGTGCCAGCAGTCGTAGTGCGGGAAGCGGGTACAATGAGCAGTTCTTC. Protein sequence: CASSRSAGSGYNEQFF.

The genes are TRBV7-2 and TRBJ2-3; 13 bases align to TRBD2. Germline CDR1 SGHTA, CDR2 FQGNSA. V dropped 5 bases and J dropped 4; count of bases not matched to a gene: 3. The CDR3 spans 15 residues. CDR3 nucleotide sequence: TGTGCCAGCAGCCGACTAGCGGGAGGAGCAGATACGCAGTATTTT. Protein: CASSRLAGGADTQYF.

The chain joins TRBV11-2 to TRBJ1-1; D unresolved. The CDR3 sequence is 13 residues long. Germline CDR1 is SGHAT and CDR2 is FQNNGV. V lost 8 bases and J 3 bases, leaving 13 bases between the germline ends. DNA of the CDR3: TGTGCCAGCTCAGATAGCGAACACACTGAAGCTTTCTTT. It specifies CASSDSEHTEAFF.

This sequence joins TRBV5-1 and TRBJ1-4; D is unresolved. Trimming stripped 0 bases from V and 0 bases from J, with 6 bases between. Germline CDR1 SGHRS, CDR2 YFSETQ. The CDR3 consists of 15 residues. CDR3: CASSLAGSTNEKLFF. As DNA, the CDR3 is TGCGCCAGCAGCTTGGCCGGATCAACTAATGAAAAACTGTTTTTT.

The chain is built from TRBV28 and TRBJ2-1; 9 nucleotides agree with TRBD2. Germline V gene data show CDR1 as MDHEN and CDR2 as SYDVKM. The CDR3 totals 18 residues. With V trimmed by 2 bases and J by 9 bases, 17 bases remained unmatched. CDR3 sequence: CASSLGQNSGRGTAEQFF. The CDR3 DNA reads TGTGCCAGCAGTTTAGGTCAGAATAGCGGGAGAGGAACCGCTGAGCAGTTCTTC.

The chain is built from TRBV7-3 and TRBJ2-7; D is undetermined. The germline CDR1 and CDR2 sequences are SGHTA and FQGTGA. This CDR3 spans 13 amino acids. V lost 3 bases, J lost 2 bases, and 8 bases lay in between. Here the CDR3 DNA reads TGTGCCAGCAGCTTGGACCGAACCTACGAGCAGTACTTC. Translation gives CASSLDRTYEQYF.

J is TRBJ1-3 and V is TRBV18, with D uncertain. V was clipped by 6 bases and J by 0 bases, with 12 bases between them. The CDR3 has 15 amino acids. Per germline, CDR1 KGHSH and CDR2 LQKENI. This chain's CDR3 is CASSPRASSGNTIYF. The CDR3 DNA sequence: TGTGCCAGCTCCCCGAGGGCAAGCTCTGGAAACACCATATATTTT.

V usage is TRBV19 and J usage is TRBJ2-7; TRBD1 matches at 9 bases. The CDR3 has 19 residues. CDR1 is LNHDA, CDR2 SQIVND, per germline (reference sequence). V trimming: 4 bases; J trimming: 2 bases; junction bases outside the gene matches: 18. The CDR3 loop is CASSTPRDRAHDRPYEQYF. The CDR3 nucleotides are TGTGCCAGTAGTACTCCGCGGGACAGGGCCCACGATCGGCCCTACGAGCAGTACTTC.

This clone was detected only once. The chain couples TRBV7-9 to TRBJ1-5, with D tentatively TRBD1 (5 bases). The CDR3 is made up of 13 amino acids. Trimming removed 2 bases from V and 7 bases from J, with 9 bases in between. Germline V gene data show CDR1 as SEHNR and CDR2 as FQNEAQ (reference sequence). The chain's CDR3 is CASSLQGGQPQHF. CDR3 nucleotide sequence: TGTGCCAGCAGCTTACAGGGAGGGCAGCCCCAGCATTTT. Variable domain in full (rest from reference TRBV7-9 and TRBJ1-5): DTGVSQNPRHKITKRGQNVTFRCDPISEHNRLYWYRQTLGQGPEFLTYFQNEAQLEKSRLLSDRFSAERPKGSFSTLEIQRTEQGDSAMYLCASSLQGGQPQHFGDGTRLSIL.

V and J are TRBV7-9 and TRBJ2-3; TRBD2 matches 9 bases. CDR3 length equals 16 residues. V lost 1 base to trimming and J lost 4 bases; unmatched junction nucleotides: 6. Germline-derived CDR1 and CDR2 are SEHNR and FQNEAQ (reference sequence). CDR3 region: CASSLGTGGRADTQYF. The CDR3 DNA reads as TGTGCCAGCAGCTTAGGAACGGGCGGGAGGGCAGATACGCAGTATTTT.

This chain links TRBV4-3 with TRBJ2-1; 7 bases fit TRBD1. Germline CDR1 is LGHNA and CDR2 is YSLEER. The CDR3 length is 17 residues. V dropped 0 bases and J dropped 6; count of bases not matched to a gene: 11. The CDR3 bases are TGCGCCAGCAGCCAAGATATTGGACAGGTAGGATCCAATGAGCAGTTCTTC. Translation gives CASSQDIGQVGSNEQFF.

The chain has TRBV28 and TRBJ2-1; D remains ambiguous. V was cut by 5 bases and J by 4 bases, with 12 bases left in between. The CDR3 runs to 14 residues. Looked up from germline, CDR1 is MDHEN and CDR2 is SYDVKM. DNA of the CDR3: TGTGCCAGCAGTATAAGCCGGCCATACAATGAGCAGTTCTTC. This gives the protein CASSISRPYNEQFF.

The genes are TRBV19 and TRBJ2-1; 8 bases line up with TRBD2. This CDR3 is built from 16 residues. V gave up 3 bases and J gave up 1 base; unmatched junction bases: 5. Germline lookup yields CDR1 LNHDA and CDR2 SQIVND (reference sequence). The CDR3 loop is CASSIGLAISYNEQFF. The CDR3 DNA is TGTGCCAGTAGTATTGGACTAGCCATTTCCTACAATGAGCAGTTCTTC.

The chain has TRBV18 and TRBJ1-5, with a possible D match to TRBD1 (5 bases). Trimming took 3 bases from V and 4 from J, leaving 16 bases between them. The CDR3 spans 16 residues. Germline CDR1 is KGHSH and CDR2 is LQKENI. The CDR3 loop reads CASSPRDFGLNQPQHF. Written as DNA, the CDR3 is TGTGCCAGCTCACCCAGGGACTTCGGATTAAATCAGCCCCAGCATTTT.